This TCR beta chain was sequenced for a study of blood T cell repertoires in COVID-19. Study details: There were acute and convalescent COVID-19 samples, and they came from the United States, Italy and Spain.

After removal of 3 bases from V and 7 bases from J, the junction contained 5 bases not matched to a gene. The CDR3 is 15 amino acids. From germline, CDR1 is MNHEY and CDR2 SMNVEV (reference sequence). Libraries were prepared by immunoSEQ multiplex PCR; TCRdb keeps only in-frame clonotypes and omits some of them. Among about 280,000 clones, around nine tenths were seen once, and the ten largest hold about 5.7%. V gene TRBV27 combines with J gene TRBJ2-1; 11 nucleotides align to TRBD2. The sequence derives from a woman in her forties who had recovered from COVID-19. Sequencing used PBMCs or T cells enriched from blood (not recorded which). CDR3 sequence reads: CASSFPGLAANEQFF. The CDR3 region has the DNA TGTGCCAGCAGTTTCCCGGGACTAGCGGCTAATGAGCAGTTCTTC.